The 22 T cell receptor beta chains given below trace back to one sample, sequenced in a study of cytomegalovirus exposure and HLA in healthy donors (dated by TCRdb to about 2017). Receptors were amplified or captured by the immunoSEQ multiplex PCR assay. The source is immuneACCESS, and TCRdb retained only in-frame sequences with V and J called. Part of the clones is not carried over; for the studies checked, unresolved V genes explain less than half of this, and the remainder is unexplained. This sample has 150,000 to 200,000 clones in its table, and over 80% of those were observed once. In total, the top ten clones hold 2% to 2.5% of the sample. Material for sequencing was PBMCs. These receptor sequences come from a man aged 25 to 40 in good health and CMV-seropositive.

This clone is a singleton in its sample. This CDR3 is CAIRPTGSSYEQYF. CDR3 bases: TGTGCCATCAGACCAACAGGGAGCTCCTACGAGCAGTACTTC. The rearrangement joins TRBV10-3 to TRBJ2-7, with TRBD1 as a possible D gene (6 bases). The length of the CDR3 is 14 residues. Trimming removed 6 bases at V and 0 bases at J, with 12 bases between. The germline CDR1 and CDR2 sequences are ENHRY and SYGVKD.

The gene calls are TRBV9 and TRBJ1-2, with 8 bases aligning to TRBD1. J was trimmed by 3 bases and V by 3 bases; bases with no gene match: 10. The CDR3 runs 16 residues. The germline CDR1 and CDR2 sequences are SGDLS and YYNGEE. The CDR3 region is CASSGSDRGRDYGYTF. The DNA of the CDR3 is TGTGCCAGCAGCGGAAGTGACAGGGGCCGGGACTATGGCTACACCTTC.

The V call is TRBV9, the J call TRBJ2-7; D may be TRBD1 (8 bases). CDR1 is SGDLS, CDR2 YYNGEE, per germline. CDR3 length equals 16 residues. Trimming removed 2 bases at V and 1 base at J, with 16 bases between. CDR3 in DNA: TGTGCCAGCAGCGTCCGGGGGGACAGGTCTTCCTACGAGCAGTACTTC. Protein product: CASSVRGDRSSYEQYF. Looking up the rest from reference TRBV9 and TRBJ2-7 gives the full variable domain: DSGVTQTPKHLITATGQRVTLRCSPRSGDLSVYWYQQSLDQGLQFLIQYYNGEERAKGNILERFSAQQFPDLHSELNLSSLELGDSALYFCASSVRGDRSSYEQYFGPGTRLTVT.

The chain couples TRBV7-2 to TRBJ1-2, with D unclear. From germline, CDR1 is SGHTA and CDR2 FQGNSA. The CDR3 covers 13 residues. Between the trimmed V and J ends, which lost 1 base and 8 bases, there was a span of 11 bases. The CDR3 is CASSLGPGEGYTF. CDR3 in DNA: TGTGCCAGCAGCTTAGGGCCCGGAGAAGGCTACACCTTC.

This rearrangement joins TRBV10-1 to TRBJ2-1; 8 bases agree with TRBD1. The CDR3 runs to 13 residues. The trim removed 7 bases at V and 5 bases at J, leaving 4 bases unmatched. Germline assignment: CDR1 WNHNN and CDR2 SYGVQD (reference sequence). CDR3 residues: CASMGQANNEQFF. CDR3 coding DNA: TGCGCCAGCATGGGACAGGCCAACAATGAGCAGTTCTTC.

CDR3 region: CASSLTSGAPDEQFF. CDR3 bases: TGTGCCAGCAGCCTGACTAGCGGGGCACCGGATGAGCAGTTCTTC. The chain joins TRBV7-9 to TRBJ2-1, with 11 positions matching TRBD2. CDR1 is SEHNR, CDR2 FQNEAQ, per germline (reference sequence). The V segment lost 5 bases and the J segment 8 bases; nucleotides outside the gene matches: 8. This CDR3 spans 15 amino acids.

CDR3 nucleotide sequence: TGTGCCAGCTCACGACCCCGGGACAGGGGGCAAAAGCAGTACTTC. It yields the protein CASSRPRDRGQKQYF. The chain employs TRBV18 and TRBJ2-7; 12 nucleotides agree with TRBD1. V was pared by 4 bases and J by 8 bases, with 9 bases of the junction left unmatched. CDR1 is KGHSH and CDR2 is LQKENI in the germline V gene. The CDR3 is 15 amino acids.

Regarding this clone: Relative to the germline gene, one junction end is altered; a read error may explain this. The chain has TRBV4-3 and TRBJ1-1; 9 bases map to TRBD1. The CDR3 spans 16 residues. Germline V gene lookup returns CDR1 LGHNA and CDR2 YSLEER. The CDR3 sequence: CASTQGLDRGNTEAFF. In DNA, the CDR3 is TGCGCCAGCACCCAAGGATTGGACAGGGGGAACACTGAAGCTTTCTTT.

The chain recombines TRBV2 with TRBJ2-5, with a possible D match to TRBD2 (5 bases). The CDR3 consists of 11 residues. Germline V gives CDR1 SNHLY, CDR2 FYNNEI. Trimming took 6 bases from V and 9 from J, leaving 11 bases between them. CDR3 nucleotides: TGTGCCAGCAGCATTGCGCGGGCCCAGTACTTC. It is translated as CASSIARAQYF.

This sequence joins TRBV4-1 and TRBJ2-1; D might be TRBD1 (6 bases). Germline loops: CDR1 MGHRA, CDR2 YSYEKL. The CDR3 length is 19 residues. The V gene lost 0 bases and the J gene lost 5 bases, with 23 bases spanning the gap. The CDR3 loop is CASSQDSTGRRWGDNEQFF. The DNA for the CDR3 is TGCGCCAGCAGCCAAGATTCGACAGGCCGCCGGTGGGGCGACAATGAGCAGTTCTTC.

The rearrangement links TRBV6-5 to TRBJ2-5, with D possibly matching TRBD1 (5 bases). V lost 7 bases and J lost 1, with 10 bases in between. There are 13 residues in the CDR3. Per the germline V gene, CDR1 is MNHEY and CDR2 is SVGAGI. DNA for the CDR3: TGTGCCAGCACGCCAGGGTTCCAAGAGACCCAGTACTTC. It yields the protein CASTPGFQETQYF.

The chain recombines TRBV6-1 with TRBJ2-5, with 12 bases that match TRBD2. CDR1 MNHNS and CDR2 SASEGT come from the germline V gene. Trimming took 8 bases from V and 5 from J; bases not matched to a gene: 6. The CDR3 has 14 amino acids. In nucleotides, the CDR3 is TGTGCCAGCCTAGCGGGGGGGCCGGGGGAGACCCAGTACTTC. It yields the protein CASLAGGPGETQYF.

The CDR3 region has the DNA TGCGCCAGCGCATACCGGGACAGAAGTTACGAGCAGTACTTC. This sequence encodes CASAYRDRSYEQYF. The chain combines TRBV23-1 with TRBJ2-7; 7 nucleotides align to TRBD1. TRBV23-1 is noted as an ORF with a role that remains uncertain. The CDR3 is 14 residues long. V was clipped by 8 bases and J by 4 bases; unmatched bases: 11.

The gene calls are TRBV5-4 and TRBJ1-1; D uncertain. Germline CDR1 reads SGHNT; CDR2 reads YYREEE (reference sequence). The length of the CDR3 is 12 residues. Between the trimmed V and J ends, which lost 4 bases and 5 bases, there was a span of 9 bases. CDR3 protein: CASSADWTEAFF. CDR3 coding DNA: TGTGCCAGCAGCGCGGATTGGACTGAAGCTTTCTTT.

The rearrangement joins TRBV4-3 to TRBJ1-2; no clear D. Germline values: CDR1 LGHNA, CDR2 YSLEER. Trimming took off 0 bases at V and 5 bases at J, with 16 bases between the two ends. CDR3 length equals 16 residues. The CDR3 DNA reads TGCGCCAGCAGCCAAGATTTGTTGACTTTATCATATGGCTACACCTTC. Residues: CASSQDLLTLSYGYTF.

The chain combines TRBV9 with TRBJ1-3; no clear D gene. CDR3 length: 15 residues. Germline V gives CDR1 SGDLS, CDR2 YYNGEE. V shed 0 bases and J shed 0 bases, with 7 bases lying between them. In nucleotides, the CDR3 is TGTGCCAGCAGCGTAGGCGGGAGCTCTGGAAACACCATATATTTT. Amino acids: CASSVGGSSGNTIYF.

The rearrangement joins TRBV5-1 to TRBJ2-7; 13 bases align to TRBD2. Trimming cost V 8 bases and J 0 bases; bases outside gene matches: 2. The length of the CDR3 is 14 residues. Germline loops: CDR1 SGHRS, CDR2 YFSETQ. In DNA, the CDR3 is TGCGCCAGTGGACTAGCGGGGGACTCCTACGAGCAGTACTTC. It is translated as CASGLAGDSYEQYF.

The rearrangement joins TRBV6-5 to TRBJ2-3; 10 bases fit TRBD2. The CDR3 sequence is 16 residues long. The trim removed 2 bases at V and 1 base at J, leaving 3 bases unmatched. CDR1 and CDR2 (germline): MNHEY, SVGAGI. For the CDR3, the DNA is TGTGCCAGCAGTTACCGGCTAGCGGGGGGCACAGATACGCAGTATTTT. This sequence encodes CASSYRLAGGTDTQYF.

The chain combines TRBV9 with TRBJ2-1; 8 bases fit TRBD2. The CDR3 length is 15 residues. In germline, CDR1 is SGDLS, CDR2 YYNGEE. The J segment lost 8 bases and the V segment lost 1 base, leaving 8 bases of the junction unmatched. As DNA, the CDR3 is TGTGCCAGCAGCGTATCGGGGGGGCTCGGGGATGAGCAGTTCTTC. Its translation is CASSVSGGLGDEQFF.

The chain recombines TRBV6-1 with TRBJ2-3; 10 positions agree with TRBD2. There are 14 residues in the CDR3. In germline, CDR1 is MNHNS, CDR2 SASEGT. V was pared by 6 bases and J by 5 bases, with 5 bases of the junction left unmatched. The CDR3 is CASRGGLAQDTQYF. The DNA of the CDR3 is TGTGCCAGCAGGGGGGGACTAGCGCAAGATACGCAGTATTTT.

This chain joins TRBV10-3 and TRBJ1-1; no reliable D call. This CDR3 is 16 amino acids long. Germline V gene data show CDR1 as ENHRY and CDR2 as SYGVKD. V gave up 2 bases and J gave up 0 bases, with 13 bases separating them. CDR3 bases: TGTGCCATCAGTGAGAACCAGGCCGCCGTGAACACTGAAGCTTTCTTT. It codes for CAISENQAAVNTEAFF.

V is TRBV19 and J is TRBJ1-5, with D possibly TRBD1 on 6 matching bases. Germline V CDR1 and CDR2: LNHDA, SQIVND (reference sequence). The ends were cut back, 6 bases at V and 7 bases at J, with 16 bases in the middle. This CDR3 has 14 amino acids. The CDR3 sequence: CASSITGTGQPQHF. Here the CDR3 DNA reads TGTGCCAGTAGCATCACAGGGACGGGCCAGCCCCAGCATTTT.